A selection of T cell receptor beta chains follows, all from one sample in a study of T-cell memory formation after mild COVID-19. TCRdb recomputed calls from the 5' RACE reads with MiXCR, one row per CDR3 protein. The table has under 400,000 distinct CDR3 sequences, over 25% seen once; the top ten hold about 13%. Material: PBMCs or a T cell subset sorted from them (not recorded which). These TCRs come from an adult woman who had mild COVID-19 (a few samples of this study predate the infection). Cell type and time point are not known. The CDR3 runs from the conserved cysteine through the conserved F or W. The D gene is left open where the match is weak. Clone size is stated in some rows and not others, as once, few, many or a class when expanded.

>TRBD1|TRBJ2-7|NA|TRBV6-6
TGTGCCAGCACCGCCCTGGGGACAGGGGGCTCCTACGAGCAGTACTTC
CASTALGTGGSYEQYF
>TRBD2|TRBJ2-1|few|TRBV7-6
TGTGCCAGCAGCCGATTGACTAGCGGGAATGAGCAGTTCTTC
CASSRLTSGNEQFF
>TRBD1|TRBJ2-3|NA|TRBV19
TGTGCCAGTAGCAACCGGGACAGTAGCACAGATACGCAGTATTTT
CASSNRDSSTDTQYF
>NA|TRBJ1-1|few|TRBV27
TGTGCCAGCAGTTGGGCCAGCAAAGCTTTCTTT
CASSWASKAFF
>TRBD2|TRBJ2-2|NA|TRBV7-9
TGTGCCAGCAGTCCCGGGGTAGCGGGAGAGGTCGAGACCGGGGAGCTGTTTTTT
CASSPGVAGEVETGELFF
>TRBD1|TRBJ2-7|NA|TRBV12-3/TRBV12-4
TGTGCCAGCAGCTGGGACAGGGGGTTCTACGAGCAGTACTTC
CASSWDRGFYEQYF
>NA|TRBJ2-5|NA|TRBV7-8
TGTGCCAGCAGCTTAGTAGGGCGGTTCGGAGTCGGGGTACAAGAGACCCAGTACTTC
CASSLVGRFGVGVQETQYF
>NA|TRBJ2-7|NA|TRBV13
TGTGCCAGCAGCTTTCGACACCAATACGAGCAGTACTTC
CASSFRHQYEQYF
>TRBD1|TRBJ2-2|NA|TRBV20-1
TGCAGTGCTAGAGGGACAGGGTTGACCGGGGAGCTGTTTTTT
CSARGTGLTGELFF
>TRBD2|TRBJ2-1|NA|TRBV30
TGTGCCCGAGGGACTAGCGGGAGGAATGAGCAGTTCTTC
CARGTSGRNEQFF
>TRBD1|TRBJ2-1|NA|TRBV5-1
TGCGCCAGCAGCTTGGAAGGGACAGGTCGTCGGGACTCCTACAATGAGCAGTTCTTC
CASSLEGTGRRDSYNEQFF
>NA|TRBJ2-1|few|TRBV7-9
TGTGCCAGCAGCTCCCCCAGGGCTGTCAATGAGCAGTTCTTC
CASSSPRAVNEQFF
>TRBD2|TRBJ2-7|many|TRBV7-8
TGTGCCAGCACAAGCGGGCGGGAGCCCTACGAGCAGTACTTC
CASTSGREPYEQYF
>NA|TRBJ2-3|NA|TRBV2
TGTGCCAGCAGGTTGGTGGCGGGAATCACAGATACGCAGTATTTT
CASRLVAGITDTQYF
>TRBD1|TRBJ1-4|few|TRBV18
TGTGCCAGCTCACCCGCCCAGGGGGCCCCACAGACACTGTTTTTT
CASSPAQGAPQTLFF
>TRBD2|TRBJ2-5|few|TRBV4-2
TGTGCCAGCAGCTCCCAGCGGGAGGGCCTGGAGACCCAGTACTTC
CASSSQREGLETQYF
>NA|TRBJ2-7|NA|TRBV7-9
TGTGCCAGCAGCTTAGAACAGGGAAATTTCCGCGAGCAGTACTTC
CASSLEQGNFREQYF
>NA|TRBJ1-2|NA|TRBV24-1
TGTGCCACCAGTGATTTGGGGCAGTACTATGGCTACACCTTC
CATSDLGQYYGYTF
>NA|TRBJ2-1|many|TRBV20-1
TGCAGTGCTACCCACTACCGACAGCCCGACAATGAGCAGTTCTTC
CSATHYRQPDNEQFF
>NA|TRBJ2-2|NA|TRBV6-5
TGTGCCAGCAGTTACAAGGGTACAACCGGGGAGCTGTTTTTT
CASSYKGTTGELFF
>NA|TRBJ1-2|NA|TRBV9
TGTGCCAGCAGCGGGGGAACCCTCAGGGGCTATGGCTACACCTTC
CASSGGTLRGYGYTF
>TRBD2|TRBJ2-1|NA|TRBV4-1
TGCGCCAGCAGCCAATTGGGACTAGCGGGGGGTCCTAGCTCCTACAATGAGCAGTTCTTC
CASSQLGLAGGPSSYNEQFF
>NA|TRBJ1-5|NA|TRBV24-1
TGTGCCACCAGTGAGGGACTCTTTGGGCAGCCCAAGCATTTT
CATSEGLFGQPKHF
>NA|TRBJ2-2|few|TRBV30
TGTGCCTGGAGTGTGGACACCGGGGAGCTGTTTTTT
CAWSVDTGELFF
>NA|TRBJ2-2|few|TRBV30
TGTGCCTGGAGGTGGGGGGTCGACACCGGGGAGCTGTTTTTT
CAWRWGVDTGELFF
>NA|TRBJ1-1|few|TRBV5-6
TGTGCCAGCAGCTTGTCATCGGCGAACACTGAAGCTTTCTTT
CASSLSSANTEAFF
>NA|TRBJ2-2|few|TRBV7-2
TGTGCCAGCAGCTTAGGTTCGGCCACCGGGGAGCTGTTTTTT
CASSLGSATGELFF
>NA|TRBJ2-1|few|TRBV5-1
TGCGCCAGCAGCTTCCGGTTCAGGGGGGATGAGCAGTTCTTC
CASSFRFRGDEQFF
>NA|TRBJ2-1|few|TRBV7-2
TGTGCCAGCAGCCCCGGACTGAACAATGAGCAGTTCTTC
CASSPGLNNEQFF
>NA|TRBJ2-3|NA|TRBV15
TGTGCCACCAGCAGAGTTGGGACAGATACGCAGTATTTT
CATSRVGTDTQYF
>NA|TRBJ1-1|NA|TRBV12-3/TRBV12-4
TGTGCCAGCAGTTTAATGGAGGGGAACACTGAAGCTTTCTTT
CASSLMEGNTEAFF
>TRBD1|TRBJ2-7|many|TRBV7-9
TGTGCCAGCAGCTTAGACAGGGGTCGGAACGAGCAGTACTTC
CASSLDRGRNEQYF
>NA|TRBJ1-1|few|TRBV5-1
TGCGCCAGCAGCTTGGCTCAGGGTAAGGTGAACACTGAAGCTTTCTTT
CASSLAQGKVNTEAFF
>NA|TRBJ2-3|few|TRBV2
TGTGCCAGCCTTCCAACCGGGACGCGCACAGATACGCAGTATTTT
CASLPTGTRTDTQYF
>NA|TRBJ2-2|few|TRBV25-1
TGTGCCAGCAGTGGATCCTGGACGGACACCGGGGAGCTGTTTTTT
CASSGSWTDTGELFF
>TRBD2|TRBJ2-7|NA|TRBV20-1
TGCAGTGCTTATAATTGGGGACTAGCGGGGGGCGACGAGCAGTACTTC
CSAYNWGLAGGDEQYF
>NA|TRBJ2-3|NA|TRBV24-1
TGTGCCACCAGTGACCGAGGCACAGATACGCAGTATTTT
CATSDRGTDTQYF
>NA|TRBJ1-2|few|TRBV29-1
TGCAGCGTTGAACTAAGGCCCAACTATGGCTACACCTTC
CSVELRPNYGYTF
>TRBD2|TRBJ2-3|few|TRBV7-2
TGTGCCAGCAGCTTCCGACTAGCGGGGAGGGATACGCAGTATTTT
CASSFRLAGRDTQYF
>NA|TRBJ2-3|few|TRBV19
TGTGCCAGTAGTATCAAATCCAATACGCAGTATTTT
CASSIKSNTQYF
>NA|TRBJ2-2|NA|TRBV5-6
TGTGCCAGCAGACTTGGGACACCTCCCGGGGAGCTGTTTTTT
CASRLGTPPGELFF
>NA|TRBJ1-2|NA|TRBV7-9
TGTGCCAGCAGCGCCGGGGGAGGGCTCTATGGCTACACCTTC
CASSAGGGLYGYTF
>NA|TRBJ1-5|NA|TRBV19
TGTGCCAGTAGTATGGGTCCGAGGGGGGATCAGCCCCAGCATTTT
CASSMGPRGDQPQHF
>NA|TRBJ2-5|NA|TRBV7-6
TGTGCCAGCAGCGTCACATGGGAGACCCAGTACTTC
CASSVTWETQYF
>TRBD2|TRBJ2-1|few|TRBV7-3
TGTGCCAGCAGCCCTCGGGGGGGGGCCGTTTTTGAGCAGTTCTTC
CASSPRGGAVFEQFF